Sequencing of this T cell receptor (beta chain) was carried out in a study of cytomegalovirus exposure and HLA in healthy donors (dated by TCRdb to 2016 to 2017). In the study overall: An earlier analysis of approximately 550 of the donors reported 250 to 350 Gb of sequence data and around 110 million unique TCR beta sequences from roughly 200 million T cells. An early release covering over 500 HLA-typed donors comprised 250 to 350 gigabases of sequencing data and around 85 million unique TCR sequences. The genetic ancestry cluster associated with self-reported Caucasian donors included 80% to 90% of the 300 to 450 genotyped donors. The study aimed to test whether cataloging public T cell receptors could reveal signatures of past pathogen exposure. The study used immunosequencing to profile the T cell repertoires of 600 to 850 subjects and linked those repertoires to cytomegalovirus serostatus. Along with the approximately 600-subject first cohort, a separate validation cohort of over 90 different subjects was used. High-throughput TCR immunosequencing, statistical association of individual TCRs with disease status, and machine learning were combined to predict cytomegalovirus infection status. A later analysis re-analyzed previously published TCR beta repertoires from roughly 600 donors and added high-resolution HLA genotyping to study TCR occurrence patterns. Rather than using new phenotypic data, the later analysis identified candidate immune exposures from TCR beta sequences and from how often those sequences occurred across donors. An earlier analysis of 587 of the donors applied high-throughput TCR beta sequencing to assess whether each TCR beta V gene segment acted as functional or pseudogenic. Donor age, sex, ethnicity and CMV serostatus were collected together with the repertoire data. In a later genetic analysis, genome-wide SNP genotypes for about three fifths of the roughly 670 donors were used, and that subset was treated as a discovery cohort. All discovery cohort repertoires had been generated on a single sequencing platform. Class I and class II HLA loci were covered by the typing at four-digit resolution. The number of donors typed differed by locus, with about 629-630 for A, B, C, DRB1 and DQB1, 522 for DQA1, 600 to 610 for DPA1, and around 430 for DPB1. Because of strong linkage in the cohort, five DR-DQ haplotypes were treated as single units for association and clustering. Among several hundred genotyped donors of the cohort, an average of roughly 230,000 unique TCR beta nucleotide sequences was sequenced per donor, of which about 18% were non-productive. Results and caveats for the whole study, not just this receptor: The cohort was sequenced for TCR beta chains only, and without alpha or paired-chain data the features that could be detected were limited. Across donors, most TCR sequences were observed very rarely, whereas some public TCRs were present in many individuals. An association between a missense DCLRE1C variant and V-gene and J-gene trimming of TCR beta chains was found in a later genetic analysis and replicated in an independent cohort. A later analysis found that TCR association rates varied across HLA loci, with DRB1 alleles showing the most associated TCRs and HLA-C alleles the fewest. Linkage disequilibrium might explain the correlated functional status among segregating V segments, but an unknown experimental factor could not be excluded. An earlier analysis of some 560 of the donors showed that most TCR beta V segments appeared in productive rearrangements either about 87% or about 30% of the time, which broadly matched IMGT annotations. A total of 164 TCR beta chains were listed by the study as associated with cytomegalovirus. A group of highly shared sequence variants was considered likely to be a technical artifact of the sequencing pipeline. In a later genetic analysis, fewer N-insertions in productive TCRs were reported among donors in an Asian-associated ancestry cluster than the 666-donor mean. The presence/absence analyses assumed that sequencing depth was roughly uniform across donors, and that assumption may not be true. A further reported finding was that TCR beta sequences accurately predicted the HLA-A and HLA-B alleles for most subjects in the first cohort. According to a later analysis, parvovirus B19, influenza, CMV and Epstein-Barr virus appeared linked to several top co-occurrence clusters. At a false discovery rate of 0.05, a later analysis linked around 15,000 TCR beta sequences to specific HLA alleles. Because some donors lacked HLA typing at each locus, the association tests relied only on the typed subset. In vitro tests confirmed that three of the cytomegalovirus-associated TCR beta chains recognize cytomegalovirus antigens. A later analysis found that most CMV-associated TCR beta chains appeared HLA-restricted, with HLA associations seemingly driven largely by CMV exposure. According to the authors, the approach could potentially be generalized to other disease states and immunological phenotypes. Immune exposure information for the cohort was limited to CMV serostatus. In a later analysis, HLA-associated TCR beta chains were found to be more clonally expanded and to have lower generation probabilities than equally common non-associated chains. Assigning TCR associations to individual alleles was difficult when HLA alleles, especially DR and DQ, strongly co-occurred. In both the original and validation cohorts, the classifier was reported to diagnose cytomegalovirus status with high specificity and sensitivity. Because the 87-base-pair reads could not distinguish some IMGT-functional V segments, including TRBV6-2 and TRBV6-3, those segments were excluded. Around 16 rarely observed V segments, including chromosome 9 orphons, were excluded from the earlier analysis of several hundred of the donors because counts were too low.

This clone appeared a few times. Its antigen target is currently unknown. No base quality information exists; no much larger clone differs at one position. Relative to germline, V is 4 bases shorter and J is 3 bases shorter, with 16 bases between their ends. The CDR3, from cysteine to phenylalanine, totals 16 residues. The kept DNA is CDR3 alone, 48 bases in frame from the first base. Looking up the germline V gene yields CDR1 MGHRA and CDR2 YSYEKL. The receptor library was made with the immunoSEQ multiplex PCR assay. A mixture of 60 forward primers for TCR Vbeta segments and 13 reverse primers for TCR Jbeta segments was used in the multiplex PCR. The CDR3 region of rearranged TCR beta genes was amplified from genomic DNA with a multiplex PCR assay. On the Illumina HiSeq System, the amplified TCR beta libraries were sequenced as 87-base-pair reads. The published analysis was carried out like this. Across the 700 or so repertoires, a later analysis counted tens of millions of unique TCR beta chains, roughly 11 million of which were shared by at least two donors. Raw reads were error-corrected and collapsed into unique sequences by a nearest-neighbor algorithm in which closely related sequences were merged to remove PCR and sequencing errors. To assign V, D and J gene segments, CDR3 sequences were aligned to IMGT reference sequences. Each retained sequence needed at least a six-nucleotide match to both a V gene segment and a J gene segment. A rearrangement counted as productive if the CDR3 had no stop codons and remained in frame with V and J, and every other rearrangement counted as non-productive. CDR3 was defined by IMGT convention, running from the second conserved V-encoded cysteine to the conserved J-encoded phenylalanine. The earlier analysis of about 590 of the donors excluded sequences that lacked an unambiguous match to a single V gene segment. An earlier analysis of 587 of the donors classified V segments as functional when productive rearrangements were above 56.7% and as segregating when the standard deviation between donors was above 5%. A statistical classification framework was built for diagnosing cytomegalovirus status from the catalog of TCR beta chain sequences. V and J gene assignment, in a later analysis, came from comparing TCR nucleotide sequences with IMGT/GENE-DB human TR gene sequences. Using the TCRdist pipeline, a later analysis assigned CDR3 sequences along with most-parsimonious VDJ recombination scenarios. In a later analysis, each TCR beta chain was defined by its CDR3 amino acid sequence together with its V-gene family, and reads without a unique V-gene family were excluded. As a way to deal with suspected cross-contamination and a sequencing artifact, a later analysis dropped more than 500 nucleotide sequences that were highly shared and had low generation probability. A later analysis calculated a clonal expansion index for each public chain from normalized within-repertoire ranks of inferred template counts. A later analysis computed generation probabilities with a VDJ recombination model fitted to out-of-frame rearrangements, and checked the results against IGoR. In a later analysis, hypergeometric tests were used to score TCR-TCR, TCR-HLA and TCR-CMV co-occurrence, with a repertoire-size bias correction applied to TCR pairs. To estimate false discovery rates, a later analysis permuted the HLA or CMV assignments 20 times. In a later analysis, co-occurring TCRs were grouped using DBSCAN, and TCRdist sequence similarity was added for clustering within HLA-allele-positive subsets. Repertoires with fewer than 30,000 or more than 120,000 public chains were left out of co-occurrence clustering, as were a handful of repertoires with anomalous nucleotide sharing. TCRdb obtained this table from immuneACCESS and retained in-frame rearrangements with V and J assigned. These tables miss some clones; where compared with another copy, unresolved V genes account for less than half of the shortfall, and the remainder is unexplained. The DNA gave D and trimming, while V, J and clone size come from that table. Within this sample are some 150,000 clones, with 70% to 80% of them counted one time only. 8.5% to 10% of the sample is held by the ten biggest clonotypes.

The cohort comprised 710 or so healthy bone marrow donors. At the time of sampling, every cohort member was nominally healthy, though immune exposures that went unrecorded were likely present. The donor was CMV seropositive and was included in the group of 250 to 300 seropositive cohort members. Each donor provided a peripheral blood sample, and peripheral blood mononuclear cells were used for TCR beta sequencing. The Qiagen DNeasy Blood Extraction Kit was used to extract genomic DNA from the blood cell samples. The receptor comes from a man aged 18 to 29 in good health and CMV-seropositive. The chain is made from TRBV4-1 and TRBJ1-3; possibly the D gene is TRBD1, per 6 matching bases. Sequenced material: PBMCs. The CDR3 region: CASSPFVGTLGNTIYF. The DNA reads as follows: TGCGCCAGCAGCCCTTTCGTCGGGACACTTGGAAACACCATATATTTT.